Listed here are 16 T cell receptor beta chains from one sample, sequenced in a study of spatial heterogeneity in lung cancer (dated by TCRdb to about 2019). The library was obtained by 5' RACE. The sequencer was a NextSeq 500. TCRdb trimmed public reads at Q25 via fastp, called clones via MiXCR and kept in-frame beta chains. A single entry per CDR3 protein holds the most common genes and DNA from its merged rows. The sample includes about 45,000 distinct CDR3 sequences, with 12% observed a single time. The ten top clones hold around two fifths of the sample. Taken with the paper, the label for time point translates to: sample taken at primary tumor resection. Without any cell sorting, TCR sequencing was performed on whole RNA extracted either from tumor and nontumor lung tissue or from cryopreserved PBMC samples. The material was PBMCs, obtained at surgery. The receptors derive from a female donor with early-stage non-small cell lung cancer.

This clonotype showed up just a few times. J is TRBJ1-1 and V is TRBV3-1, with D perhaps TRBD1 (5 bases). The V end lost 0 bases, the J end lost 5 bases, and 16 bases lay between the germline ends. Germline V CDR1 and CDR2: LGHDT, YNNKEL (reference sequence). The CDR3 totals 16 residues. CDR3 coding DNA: TGTGCCAGCAGCCAAGATCCCTCCGTTCGGGGGACTGAAGCTTTCTTT. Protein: CASSQDPSVRGTEAFF. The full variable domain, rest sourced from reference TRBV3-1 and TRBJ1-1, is DTAVSQTPKYLVTQMGNDKSIKCEQNLGHDTMYWYKQDSKKFLKIMFSYNNKELIINETVPNRFSPKSPDKAHLNLHINSLELGDSAVYFCASSQDPSVRGTEAFFGQGTRLTVV.

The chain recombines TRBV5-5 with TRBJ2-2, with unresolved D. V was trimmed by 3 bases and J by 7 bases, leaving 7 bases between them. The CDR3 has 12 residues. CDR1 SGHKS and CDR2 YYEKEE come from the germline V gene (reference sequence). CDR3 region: CASSWTNGELFF. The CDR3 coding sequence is TGTGCCAGCAGCTGGACGAACGGGGAGCTGTTTTTT. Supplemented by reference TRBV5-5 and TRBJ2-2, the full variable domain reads DAGVTQSPTHLIKTRGQQVTLRCSPISGHKSVSWYQQVLGQGPQFIFQYYEKEERGRGNFPDRFSARQFPNYSSELNVNALLLGDSALYLCASSWTNGELFFGEGSRLTVL.

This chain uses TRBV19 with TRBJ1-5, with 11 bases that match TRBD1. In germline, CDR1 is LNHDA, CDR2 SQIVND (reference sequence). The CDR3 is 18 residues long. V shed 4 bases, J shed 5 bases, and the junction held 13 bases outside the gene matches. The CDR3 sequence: CASSTHQGTGGRDQPQHF. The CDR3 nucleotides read TGTGCCAGTAGTACCCATCAAGGGACAGGGGGTCGAGATCAGCCCCAGCATTTT.

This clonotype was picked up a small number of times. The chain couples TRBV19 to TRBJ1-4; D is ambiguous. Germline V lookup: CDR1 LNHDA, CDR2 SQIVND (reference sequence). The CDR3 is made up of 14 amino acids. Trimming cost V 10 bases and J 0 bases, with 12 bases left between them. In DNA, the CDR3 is TGTGCCACCGCTAAGGGAGCAACTAATGAAAAACTGTTTTTT. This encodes CATAKGATNEKLFF.

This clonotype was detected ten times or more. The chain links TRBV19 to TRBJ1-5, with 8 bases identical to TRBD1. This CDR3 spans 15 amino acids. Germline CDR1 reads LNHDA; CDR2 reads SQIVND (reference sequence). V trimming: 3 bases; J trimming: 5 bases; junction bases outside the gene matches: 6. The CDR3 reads CASSIGTGIDQPQHF. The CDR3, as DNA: TGTGCCAGTAGTATTGGGACAGGCATCGATCAGCCCCAGCATTTT.

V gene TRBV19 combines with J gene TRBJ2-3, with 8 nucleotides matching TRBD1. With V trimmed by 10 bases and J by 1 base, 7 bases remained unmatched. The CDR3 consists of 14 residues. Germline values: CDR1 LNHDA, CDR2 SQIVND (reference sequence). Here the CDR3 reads CATSDRGGTDTQYF. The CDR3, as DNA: TGTGCCACTTCCGACAGGGGCGGCACAGATACGCAGTATTTT.

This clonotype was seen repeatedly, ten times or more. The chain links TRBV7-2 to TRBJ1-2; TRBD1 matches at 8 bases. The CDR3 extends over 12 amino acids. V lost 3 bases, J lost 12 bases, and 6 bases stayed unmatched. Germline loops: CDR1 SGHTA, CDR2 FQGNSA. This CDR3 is CASSFQGAPHTF. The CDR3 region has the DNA TGTGCCAGCAGCTTCCAGGGGGCACCCCACACCTTC.

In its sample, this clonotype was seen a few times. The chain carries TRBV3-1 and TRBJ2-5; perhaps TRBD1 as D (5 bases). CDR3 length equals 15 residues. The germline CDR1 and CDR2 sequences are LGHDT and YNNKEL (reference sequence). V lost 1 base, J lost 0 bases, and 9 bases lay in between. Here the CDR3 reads CASSQGQRHQETQYF. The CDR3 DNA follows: TGTGCCAGCAGCCAAGGACAGAGACACCAAGAGACCCAGTACTTC.

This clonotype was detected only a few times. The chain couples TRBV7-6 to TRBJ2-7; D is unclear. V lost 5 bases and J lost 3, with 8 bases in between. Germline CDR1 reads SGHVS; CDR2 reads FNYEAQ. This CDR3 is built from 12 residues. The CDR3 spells CASSPGSYEQYF. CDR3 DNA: TGTGCCAGCAGCCCCGGTAGCTACGAGCAGTACTTC.

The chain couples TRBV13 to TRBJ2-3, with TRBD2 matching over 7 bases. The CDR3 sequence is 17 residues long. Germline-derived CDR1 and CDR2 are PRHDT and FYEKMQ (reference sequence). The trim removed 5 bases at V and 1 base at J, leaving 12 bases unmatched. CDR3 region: CASSTKSGVLGTDTQYF. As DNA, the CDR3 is TGTGCCAGCAGCACTAAAAGCGGGGTTTTGGGCACAGATACGCAGTATTTT.

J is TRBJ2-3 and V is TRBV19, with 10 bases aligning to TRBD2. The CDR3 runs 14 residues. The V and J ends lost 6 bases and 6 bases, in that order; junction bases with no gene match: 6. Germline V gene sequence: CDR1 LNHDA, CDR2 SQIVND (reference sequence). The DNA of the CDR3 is TGTGCCAGTAGGAAGGTAGCGGGGGGCGATACGCAGTATTTT. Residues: CASRKVAGGDTQYF.

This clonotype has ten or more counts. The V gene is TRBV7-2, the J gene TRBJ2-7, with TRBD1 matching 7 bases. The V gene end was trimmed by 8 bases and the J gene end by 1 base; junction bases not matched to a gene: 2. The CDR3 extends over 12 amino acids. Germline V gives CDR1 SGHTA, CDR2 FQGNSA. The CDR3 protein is CASGQESYEQYF. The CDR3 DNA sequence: TGTGCCAGCGGACAGGAGTCCTACGAGCAGTACTTC.

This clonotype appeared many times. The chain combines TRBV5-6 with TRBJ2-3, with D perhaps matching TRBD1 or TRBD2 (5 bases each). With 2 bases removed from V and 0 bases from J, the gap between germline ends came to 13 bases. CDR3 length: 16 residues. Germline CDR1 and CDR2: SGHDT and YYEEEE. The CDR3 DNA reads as TGTGCCAGCAGCTTTTATCGGGGCCCCAGCACAGATACGCAGTATTTT. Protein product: CASSFYRGPSTDTQYF.

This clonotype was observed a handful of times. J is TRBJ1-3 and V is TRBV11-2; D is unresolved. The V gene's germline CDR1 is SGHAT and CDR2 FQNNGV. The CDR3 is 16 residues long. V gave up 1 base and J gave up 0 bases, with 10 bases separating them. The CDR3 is CASSLAWAGSGNTIYF. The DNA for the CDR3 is TGTGCCAGCAGCTTAGCTTGGGCCGGCTCTGGAAACACCATATATTTT.

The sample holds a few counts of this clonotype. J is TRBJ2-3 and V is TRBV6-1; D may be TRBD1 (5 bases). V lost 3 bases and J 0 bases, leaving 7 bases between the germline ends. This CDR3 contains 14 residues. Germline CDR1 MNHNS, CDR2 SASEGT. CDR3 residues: CASSDRQSTDTQYF. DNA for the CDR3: TGTGCCAGCAGTGATAGACAGAGCACAGATACGCAGTATTTT.

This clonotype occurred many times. CDR3 sequence: CATSRQGLGEPQHF. In DNA, the CDR3 is TGTGCCACCAGCAGACAGGGCTTGGGGGAGCCCCAGCATTTT. The V gene is TRBV15, the J gene TRBJ1-5; D is perhaps TRBD1 (5 bases). In germline, CDR1 is LNHNV, CDR2 YYDKDF (reference sequence). The CDR3 contains 14 residues. The V gene lost 2 bases and the J gene lost 8 bases, with 13 bases spanning the gap.